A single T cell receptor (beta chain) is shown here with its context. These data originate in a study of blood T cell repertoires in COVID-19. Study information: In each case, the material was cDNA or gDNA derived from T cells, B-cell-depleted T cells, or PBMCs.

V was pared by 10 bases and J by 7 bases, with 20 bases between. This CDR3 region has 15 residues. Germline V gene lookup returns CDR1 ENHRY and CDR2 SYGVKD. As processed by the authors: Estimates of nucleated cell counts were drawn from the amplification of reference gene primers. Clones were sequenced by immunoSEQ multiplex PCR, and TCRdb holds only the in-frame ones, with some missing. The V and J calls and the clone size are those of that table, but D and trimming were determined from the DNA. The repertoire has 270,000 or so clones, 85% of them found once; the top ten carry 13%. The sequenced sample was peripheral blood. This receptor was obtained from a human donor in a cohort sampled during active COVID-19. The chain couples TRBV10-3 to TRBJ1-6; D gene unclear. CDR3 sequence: CATHPLGQTNSPLHF. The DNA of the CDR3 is TGTGCCACCCATCCCCTAGGTCAAACCAATTCACCCCTCCACTTT.